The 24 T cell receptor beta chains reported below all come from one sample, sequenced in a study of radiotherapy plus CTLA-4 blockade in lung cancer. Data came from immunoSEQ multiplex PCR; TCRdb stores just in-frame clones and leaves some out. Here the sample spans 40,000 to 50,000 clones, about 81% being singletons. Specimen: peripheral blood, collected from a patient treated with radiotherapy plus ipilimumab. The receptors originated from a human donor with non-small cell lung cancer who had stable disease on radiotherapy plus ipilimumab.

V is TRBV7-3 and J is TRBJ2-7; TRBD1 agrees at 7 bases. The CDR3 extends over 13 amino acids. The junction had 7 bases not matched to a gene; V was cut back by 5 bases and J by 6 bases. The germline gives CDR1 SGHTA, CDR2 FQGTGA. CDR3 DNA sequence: TGTGCCAGCAGCCAGAGACAGGGTTCCGAGCAGTACTTC. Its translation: CASSQRQGSEQYF.

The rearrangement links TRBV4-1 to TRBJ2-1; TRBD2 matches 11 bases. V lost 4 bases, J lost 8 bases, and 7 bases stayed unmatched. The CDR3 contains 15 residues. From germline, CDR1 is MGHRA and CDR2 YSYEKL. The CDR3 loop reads CASSPYSGRADEQFF. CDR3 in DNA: TGCGCCAGCAGCCCCTATAGCGGGAGGGCCGATGAGCAGTTCTTC.

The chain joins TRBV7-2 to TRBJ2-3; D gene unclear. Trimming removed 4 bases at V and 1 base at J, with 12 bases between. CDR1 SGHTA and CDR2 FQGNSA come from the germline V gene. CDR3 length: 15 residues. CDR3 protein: CASSSSIRGTDTQYF. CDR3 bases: TGTGCCAGCAGCTCATCTATACGTGGCACAGATACGCAGTATTTT.

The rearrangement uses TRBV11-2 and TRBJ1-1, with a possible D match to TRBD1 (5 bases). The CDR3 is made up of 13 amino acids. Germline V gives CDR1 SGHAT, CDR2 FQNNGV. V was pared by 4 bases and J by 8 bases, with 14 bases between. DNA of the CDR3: TGTGCCAGCAGCTCACGCGCGGCAGGGGAAGCTTTCTTT. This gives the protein CASSSRAAGEAFF. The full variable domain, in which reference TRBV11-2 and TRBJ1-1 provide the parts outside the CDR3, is EAGVAQSPRYKIIEKRQSVAFWCNPISGHATLYWYQQILGQGPKLLIQFQNNGVVDDSQLPKDRFSAERLKGVDSTLKIQPAKLEDSAVYLCASSSRAAGEAFFGQGTRLTVV.

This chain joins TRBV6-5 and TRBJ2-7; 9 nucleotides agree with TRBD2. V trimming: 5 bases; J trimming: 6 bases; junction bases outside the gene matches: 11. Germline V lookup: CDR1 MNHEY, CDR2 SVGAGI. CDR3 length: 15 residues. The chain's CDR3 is CASSLRLAVKGEQYF. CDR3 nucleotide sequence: TGTGCCAGCAGTCTCCGACTAGCGGTGAAGGGCGAGCAGTACTTC.

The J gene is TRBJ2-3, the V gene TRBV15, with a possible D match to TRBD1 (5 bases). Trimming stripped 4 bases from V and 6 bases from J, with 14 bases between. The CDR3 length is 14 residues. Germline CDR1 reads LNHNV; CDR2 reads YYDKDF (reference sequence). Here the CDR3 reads CATSNRQFTDTQYF. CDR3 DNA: TGTGCCACCAGCAACCGACAGTTCACGGATACGCAGTATTTT.

CDR3: CAISGQGANEKLFF. As DNA, the CDR3 is TGTGCCATCAGCGGACAGGGAGCTAATGAAAAACTGTTTTTT. The V and J genes are TRBV10-3 and TRBJ1-4; TRBD1 matches 8 bases. Germline-derived CDR1 and CDR2 are ENHRY and SYGVKD. The CDR3 covers 14 residues. After removal of 6 bases from V and 3 bases from J, the junction contained 3 bases not matched to a gene.

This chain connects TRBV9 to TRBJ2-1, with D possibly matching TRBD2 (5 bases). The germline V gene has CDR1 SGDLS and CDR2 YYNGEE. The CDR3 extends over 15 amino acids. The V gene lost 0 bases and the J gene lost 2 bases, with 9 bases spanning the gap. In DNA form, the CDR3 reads TGTGCCAGCAGCGTAGAGGCAGCGGCCTACAATGAGCAGTTCTTC. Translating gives CASSVEAAAYNEQFF.

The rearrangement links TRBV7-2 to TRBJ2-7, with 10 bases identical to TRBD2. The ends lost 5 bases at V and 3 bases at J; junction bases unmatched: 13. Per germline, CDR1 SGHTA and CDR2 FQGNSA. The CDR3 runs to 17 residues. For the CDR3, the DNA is TGTGCCAGCAGCCCCCAGGCGGGAGCGGGAGGGATCTACGAGCAGTACTTC. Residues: CASSPQAGAGGIYEQYF.

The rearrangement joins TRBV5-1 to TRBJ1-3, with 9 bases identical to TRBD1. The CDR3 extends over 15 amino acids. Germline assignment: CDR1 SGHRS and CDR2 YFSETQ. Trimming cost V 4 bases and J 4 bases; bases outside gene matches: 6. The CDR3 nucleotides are TGCGCCAGCAGCCCGGGACAGGGAAGGGGAAACACCATATATTTT. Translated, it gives CASSPGQGRGNTIYF.

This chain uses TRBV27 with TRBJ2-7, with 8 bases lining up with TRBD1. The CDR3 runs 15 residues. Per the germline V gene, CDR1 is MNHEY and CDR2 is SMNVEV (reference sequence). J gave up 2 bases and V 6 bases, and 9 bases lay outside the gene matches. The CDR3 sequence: CASSRGTGDTYEQYF. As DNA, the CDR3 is TGTGCCAGCAGCCGCGGGACAGGAGATACCTACGAGCAGTACTTC.

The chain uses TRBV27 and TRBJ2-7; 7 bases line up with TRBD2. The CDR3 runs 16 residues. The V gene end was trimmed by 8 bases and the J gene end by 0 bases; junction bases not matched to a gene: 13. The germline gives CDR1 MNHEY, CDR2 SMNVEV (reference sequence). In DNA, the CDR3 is TGTGCCAGCGGACGGACTAGAGGCGTTACCTCCTACGAGCAGTACTTC. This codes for CASGRTRGVTSYEQYF.

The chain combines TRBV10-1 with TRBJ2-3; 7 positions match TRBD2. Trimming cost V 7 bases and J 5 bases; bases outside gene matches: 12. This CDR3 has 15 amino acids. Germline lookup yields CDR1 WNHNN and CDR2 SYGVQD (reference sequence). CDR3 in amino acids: CASKEWGGREDTQYF. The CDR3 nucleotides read TGCGCCAGCAAAGAGTGGGGAGGGCGGGAAGATACGCAGTATTTT.

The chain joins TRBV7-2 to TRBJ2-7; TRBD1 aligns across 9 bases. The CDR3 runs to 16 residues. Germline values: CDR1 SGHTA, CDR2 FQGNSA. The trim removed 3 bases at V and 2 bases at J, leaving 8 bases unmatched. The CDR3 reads CASSFGTGIKTYEQYF. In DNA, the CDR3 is TGTGCCAGCAGCTTCGGGACAGGGATTAAAACCTACGAGCAGTACTTC.

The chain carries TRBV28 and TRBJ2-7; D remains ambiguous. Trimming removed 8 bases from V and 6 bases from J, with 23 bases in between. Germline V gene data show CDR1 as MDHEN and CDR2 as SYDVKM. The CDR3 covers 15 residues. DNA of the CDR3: TGTGCCAGCTGCCGGCGGAGCGAACTCCCCTTCGAGCAGTACTTC. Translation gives CASCRRSELPFEQYF.

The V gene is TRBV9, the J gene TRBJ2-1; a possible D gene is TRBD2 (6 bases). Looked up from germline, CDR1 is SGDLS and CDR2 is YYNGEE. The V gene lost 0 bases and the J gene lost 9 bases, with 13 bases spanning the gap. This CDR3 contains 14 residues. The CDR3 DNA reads TGTGCCAGCAGCGTAGAACGGGGGTCAAGTGAGCAGTTCTTC. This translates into CASSVERGSSEQFF.

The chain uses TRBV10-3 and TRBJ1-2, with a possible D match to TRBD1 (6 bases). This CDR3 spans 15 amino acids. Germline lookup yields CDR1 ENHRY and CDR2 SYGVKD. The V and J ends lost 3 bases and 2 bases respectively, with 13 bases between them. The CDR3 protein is CAISDGWTANYGYTF. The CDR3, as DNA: TGTGCCATCAGTGACGGTTGGACAGCAAACTATGGCTACACCTTC.

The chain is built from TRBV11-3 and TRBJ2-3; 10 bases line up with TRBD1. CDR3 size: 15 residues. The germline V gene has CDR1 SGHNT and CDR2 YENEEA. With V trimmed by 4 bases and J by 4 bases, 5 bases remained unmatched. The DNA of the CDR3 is TGTGCCAGCAGCTCCGGACAGGGGGATGCAGATACGCAGTATTTT. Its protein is CASSSGQGDADTQYF.

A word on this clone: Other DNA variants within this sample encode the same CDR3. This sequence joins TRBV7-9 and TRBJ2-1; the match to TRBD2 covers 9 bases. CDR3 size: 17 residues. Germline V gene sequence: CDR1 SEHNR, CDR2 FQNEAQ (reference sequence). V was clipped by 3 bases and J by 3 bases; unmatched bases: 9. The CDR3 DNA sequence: TGTGCCAGCAGCTTCTACCTAGCGGGATCTGGCTACAATGAGCAGTTCTTC. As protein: CASSFYLAGSGYNEQFF.

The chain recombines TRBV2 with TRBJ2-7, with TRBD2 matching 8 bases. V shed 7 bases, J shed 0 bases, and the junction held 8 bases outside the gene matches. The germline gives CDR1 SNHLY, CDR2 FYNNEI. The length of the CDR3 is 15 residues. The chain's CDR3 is CASIDGSGTSYEQYF. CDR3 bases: TGTGCCAGCATCGATGGTAGCGGGACCTCCTACGAGCAGTACTTC.

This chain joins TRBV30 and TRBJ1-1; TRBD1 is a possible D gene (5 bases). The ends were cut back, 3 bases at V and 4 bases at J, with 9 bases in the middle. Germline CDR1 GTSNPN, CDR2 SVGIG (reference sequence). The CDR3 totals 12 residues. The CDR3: CAWRAGPTEAFF. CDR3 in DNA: TGTGCCTGGAGGGCAGGGCCCACTGAAGCTTTCTTT.

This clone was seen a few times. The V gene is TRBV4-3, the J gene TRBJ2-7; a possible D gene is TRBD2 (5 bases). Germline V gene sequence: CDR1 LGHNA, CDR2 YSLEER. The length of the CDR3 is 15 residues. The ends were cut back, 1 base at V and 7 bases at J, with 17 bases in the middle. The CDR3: CASSQVEGTLGEQYF. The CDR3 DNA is TGCGCCAGCAGCCAAGTTGAGGGTACCTTGGGGGAGCAGTACTTC.

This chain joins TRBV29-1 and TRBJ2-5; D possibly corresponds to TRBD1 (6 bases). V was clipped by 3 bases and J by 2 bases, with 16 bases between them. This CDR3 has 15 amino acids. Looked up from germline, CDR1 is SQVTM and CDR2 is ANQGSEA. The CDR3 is CSVEESGGRQETQYF. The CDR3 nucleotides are TGCAGCGTTGAGGAAAGTGGGGGCAGGCAAGAGACCCAGTACTTC. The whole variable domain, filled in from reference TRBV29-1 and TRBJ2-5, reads SAVISQKPSRDICQRGTSLTIQCQVDSQVTMMFWYRQQPGQSLTLIATANQGSEATYESGFVIDKFPISRPNLTFSTLTVSNMSPEDSSIYLCSVEESGGRQETQYFGPGTRLLVL.

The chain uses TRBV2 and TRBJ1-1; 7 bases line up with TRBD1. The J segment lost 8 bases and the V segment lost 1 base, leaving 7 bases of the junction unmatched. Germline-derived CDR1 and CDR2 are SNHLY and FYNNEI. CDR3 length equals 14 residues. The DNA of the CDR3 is TGTGCCAGCAGTGAAGTGGGTAGAGGGGGCGAAGCTTTCTTT. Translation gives CASSEVGRGGEAFF.